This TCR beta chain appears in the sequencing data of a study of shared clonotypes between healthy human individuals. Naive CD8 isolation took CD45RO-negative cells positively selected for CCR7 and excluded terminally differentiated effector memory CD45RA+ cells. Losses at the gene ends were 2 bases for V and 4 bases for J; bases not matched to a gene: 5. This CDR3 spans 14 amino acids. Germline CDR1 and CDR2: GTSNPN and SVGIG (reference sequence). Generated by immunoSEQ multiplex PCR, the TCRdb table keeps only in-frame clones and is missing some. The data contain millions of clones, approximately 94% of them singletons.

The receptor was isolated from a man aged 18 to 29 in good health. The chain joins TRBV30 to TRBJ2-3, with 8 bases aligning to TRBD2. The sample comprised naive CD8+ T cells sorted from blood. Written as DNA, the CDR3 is TGTGCCTGGAGTTTAGCGGGAATTTCAGATACGCAGTATTTT. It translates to CAWSLAGISDTQYF.